This entry features one TCR beta chain sequence. Its cognate antigen is unknown. These data originate in a study of PD-1 blockade in classical Hodgkin lymphoma. Germline lookup yields CDR1 MNHEY and CDR2 SVGAGI. The CDR3 loop spans 15 amino acids. V gave up 7 bases and J gave up 1 base, with 11 bases separating them. Points from the study as a whole: Unlike CD8+ TCR diversity, which did not rise significantly by C4D1, CD4+ TCR diversity did. Complete responders showed a baseline diversity that resembled the diversity of newly diagnosed patients.

The patients all showed relapse after autologous stem cell transplantation, while their brentuximab vedotin exposure varied. Complete response, partial response or progressive disease were the best responses. The assay was immunoSEQ multiplex PCR, and TCRdb's table has in-frame clones only and misses some. Among 150,000 or so clones listed, approximately 72% were seen once. This TCR was sampled from a human donor with classical Hodgkin lymphoma. The rearrangement joins TRBV6-5 to TRBJ2-6, with a weak D call TRBD1 (6 bases). Sequences were derived from peripheral blood mononuclear cells (PBMCs), sampled before the second cycle of nivolumab. DNA of the CDR3: TGTGCCAGCAACGACAGGTTTTCTGGGGCCAACGTCCTGACTTTC. Its translation: CASNDRFSGANVLTF.